The 16 T cell receptor beta chains below were found in one sample sequenced in a study of shared clonotypes between healthy human individuals. Profiled with immunoSEQ multiplex PCR; TCRdb holds only in-frame clones, not every one. The repertoire holds about 2 million clones, with approximately 95% as singletons. Naivety among CD8 cells was defined by CD45RO negativity and positive CCR7 selection, thereby excluding terminally differentiated effector memory CD45RA+ cells. Sequenced input: naive CD8+ T cells sorted from blood. The receptor set was obtained from a man aged 18 to 29 in good health.

This clone was counted once. The J gene is TRBJ1-4, the V gene TRBV19; 7 nucleotides agree with TRBD1. The CDR3 length is 13 residues. Trimming removed 3 bases from V and 10 bases from J; junction bases left unmatched: 5. The germline gives CDR1 LNHDA, CDR2 SQIVND (reference sequence). DNA of the CDR3: TGTGCCAGTAGTATCGACAGGGTAGGAAAACTGTTTTTT. It codes for CASSIDRVGKLFF.

This clone was seen once. The chain recombines TRBV29-1 with TRBJ2-7; D is perhaps TRBD2 (5 bases). Trimming cost V 1 base and J 6 bases, with 10 bases left between them. CDR3 length: 12 residues. The germline V gene has CDR1 SQVTM and CDR2 ANQGSEA. CDR3 coding DNA: TGCAGCGTTGAAGCGGGGTGGTTCGAGCAGTACTTC. Protein: CSVEAGWFEQYF.

V is TRBV10-1 and J is TRBJ2-1, with 9 bases aligning to TRBD1. The CDR3 covers 16 residues. The ends lost 4 bases at V and 7 bases at J; junction bases unmatched: 11. Germline CDR1 WNHNN, CDR2 SYGVQD (reference sequence). The CDR3 here is CASSVGRGQGRNEQFF. The CDR3 DNA follows: TGCGCCAGCAGTGTAGGTCGTGGACAGGGGCGAAATGAGCAGTTCTTC.

This clone was detected only once. This chain links TRBV27 with TRBJ1-2; D call uncertain. CDR3 length: 16 amino acids. V shed 0 bases and J shed 0 bases, with 11 bases lying between them. Germline CDR1 MNHEY, CDR2 SMNVEV (reference sequence). CDR3 DNA: TGTGCCAGCAGTTTATCGCCGGGTAACGCTAACTATGGCTACACCTTC. Encoded protein: CASSLSPGNANYGYTF.

Of note for this clone: Other DNA sequences within the sample encode an identical CDR3. V gene TRBV27 combines with J gene TRBJ1-5; no firm D call. V lost 3 bases to trimming and J lost 2 bases, with 8 bases between them. Germline V gene sequence: CDR1 MNHEY, CDR2 SMNVEV (reference sequence). The CDR3 sequence is 14 residues long. The CDR3 nucleotides read TGTGCCAGCAGTTTGGCCCGGGGCAATCAGCCCCAGCATTTT. Amino acids: CASSLARGNQPQHF.

The chain combines TRBV21-1 with TRBJ2-3; TRBD2 was called by the table and not checked on the DNA. TRBV21-1 is marked as a pseudogene. The CDR3 sequence is 14 residues long. The CDR3 reads CDLLERERGDTQYF. The CDR3 DNA reads as TGTGACTTACTCGAGCGGGAGAGGGGAGATACGCAGTATTTT.

A note on this clone: Other nucleotide sequences from this sample produce the same CDR3. The rearrangement joins TRBV7-6 to TRBJ2-3; the match to TRBD2 covers 7 bases. This CDR3 is built from 14 residues. With 0 bases clipped from V and 4 bases from J, the junction kept 1 base outside the gene matches. The germline CDR1 and CDR2 sequences are SGHVS and FNYEAQ. The CDR3 DNA sequence: TGTGCCAGCAGCTTAGCGGGGGGGTCAGATACGCAGTATTTT. This translates into CASSLAGGSDTQYF.

This chain uses TRBV10-2 with TRBJ2-1, with TRBD2 matching 10 bases. Trimming took 7 bases from V and 8 from J; bases not matched to a gene: 5. CDR3 size: 13 residues. The germline CDR1 and CDR2 sequences are WSHSY and SAAADI. Here the CDR3 DNA reads TGCGCCAGCATGAGACTAGCGGGTTATGAGCAGTTCTTC. This encodes CASMRLAGYEQFF.

The chain recombines TRBV6-5 with TRBJ2-1; 7 nucleotides line up with TRBD2. Trimming cost V 4 bases and J 0 bases; bases outside gene matches: 6. CDR3 length: 16 residues. Germline V lookup: CDR1 MNHEY, CDR2 SVGAGI. In DNA form, the CDR3 reads TGTGCCAGCAGTTCGGCGGGGGAAAGCTCCTACAATGAGCAGTTCTTC. Its translation: CASSSAGESSYNEQFF.

The V gene is TRBV13, the J gene TRBJ1-1, with TRBD1 matching over 7 bases. CDR3 length: 16 amino acids. Per germline, CDR1 PRHDT and CDR2 FYEKMQ (reference sequence). V trimming: 0 bases; J trimming: 3 bases; junction bases outside the gene matches: 7. CDR3: CASSLGATGDYTEAFF. CDR3 sequence (DNA): TGTGCCAGCAGCTTAGGCGCCACAGGGGACTACACTGAAGCTTTCTTT.

V and J are TRBV11-2 and TRBJ2-3, with 8 positions matching TRBD2. The germline gives CDR1 SGHAT, CDR2 FQNNGV. The CDR3 length is 16 residues. The V gene end was trimmed by 5 bases and the J gene end by 2 bases; junction bases not matched to a gene: 9. CDR3 region: CASSPSRGGTTDTQYF. In nucleotides, the CDR3 is TGTGCCAGCAGCCCTTCACGGGGGGGAACCACAGATACGCAGTATTTT.

The chain joins TRBV13 to TRBJ2-7, with no clear D. Per germline, CDR1 PRHDT and CDR2 FYEKMQ (reference sequence). This CDR3 has 13 amino acids. V lost 0 bases to trimming and J lost 5 bases, with 8 bases between them. This CDR3 is CASSLGGADEQYF. For the CDR3, the DNA is TGTGCCAGCAGCTTAGGGGGCGCAGACGAGCAGTACTTC.

This chain uses TRBV29-1 with TRBJ1-1; D is ambiguous. The CDR3 sequence is 10 residues long. Trimming removed 6 bases from V and 4 bases from J, with 6 bases in between. Germline V gives CDR1 SQVTM, CDR2 ANQGSEA. CDR3 sequence (DNA): TGCAGCGTCCAAAGCACTGAAGCTTTCTTT. It is translated as CSVQSTEAFF. Full variable domain (missing parts from reference TRBV29-1 and TRBJ1-1): SAVISQKPSRDICQRGTSLTIQCQVDSQVTMMFWYRQQPGQSLTLIATANQGSEATYESGFVIDKFPISRPNLTFSTLTVSNMSPEDSSIYLCSVQSTEAFFGQGTRLTVV.

This chain uses TRBV6-5 with TRBJ2-1; D is unclear. Per germline, CDR1 MNHEY and CDR2 SVGAGI. The CDR3 covers 14 residues. V was trimmed by 4 bases and J by 4 bases, leaving 11 bases between them. The CDR3 bases are TGTGCCAGCAGTTTTACCGGACGGTACAATGAGCAGTTCTTC. Encoded protein: CASSFTGRYNEQFF.

The chain employs TRBV7-9 and TRBJ2-6; possible D gene TRBD1, 6 bases. This CDR3 region has 18 residues. In germline, CDR1 is SEHNR, CDR2 FQNEAQ (reference sequence). V lost 4 bases and J 2 bases, leaving 18 bases between the germline ends. In DNA, the CDR3 is TGTGCCAGCAGCTCGACAGACAGCAGGGGAACTGGGGCCAACGTCCTGACTTTC. Protein sequence: CASSSTDSRGTGANVLTF.

The chain combines TRBV11-3 with TRBJ2-2; the D is unclear. The CDR3 has 13 residues. The V end was cut by 0 bases, the J end by 6 bases, with 5 bases between. Germline assignment: CDR1 SGHNT and CDR2 YENEEA. The CDR3 spells CASSLDESGELFF. The CDR3 DNA is TGTGCCAGCAGCTTAGATGAGTCCGGGGAGCTGTTTTTT.